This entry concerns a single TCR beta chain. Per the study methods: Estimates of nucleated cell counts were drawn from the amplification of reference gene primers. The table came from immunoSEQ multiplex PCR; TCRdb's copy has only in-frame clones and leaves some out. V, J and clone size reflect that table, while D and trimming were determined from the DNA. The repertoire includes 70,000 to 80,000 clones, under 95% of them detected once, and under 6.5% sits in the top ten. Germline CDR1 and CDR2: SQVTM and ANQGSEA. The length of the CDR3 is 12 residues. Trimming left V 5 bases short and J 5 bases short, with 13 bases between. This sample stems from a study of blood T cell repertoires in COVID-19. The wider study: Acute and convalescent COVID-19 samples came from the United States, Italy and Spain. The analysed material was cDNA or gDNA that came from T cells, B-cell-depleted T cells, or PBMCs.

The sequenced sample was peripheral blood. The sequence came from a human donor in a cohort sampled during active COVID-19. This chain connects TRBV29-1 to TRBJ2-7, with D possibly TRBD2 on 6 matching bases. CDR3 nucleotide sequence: TGCAGCGTTCGGGACTCGTACCACGAGCAGTACTTC. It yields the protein CSVRDSYHEQYF.